In this sample, the clone carrying this TCR beta chain turned up many times. RNA-based 3' RACE libraries used unique molecular identifiers. One entry per CDR3 protein results from TCRdb running MiXCR on the 3' RACE reads. Of about 89,000 distinct CDR3 sequences in the sample, 5.5% to 8.5% were seen once. The sample comes from a study of HIV-infected children after antiretroviral therapy interruption. In germline, CDR1 is LNHDA, CDR2 SQIVND (reference sequence). V lost 5 bases, J lost 5 bases, and 16 bases lay in between. The CDR3 covers 15 residues. As to treatment: PENTA 11 planned treatment interruption arm or continuous ART arm.

This TCR came from a pool of human donors with HIV. Sample: CD45RA+ CD4+ T cells from PBMCs, pooled from several time points, taken from a donor given antiretroviral therapy, either interrupted or continuous. Indicated subset: naive CD4+ CD45RA+ CD45RO- T cells. The J gene is TRBJ2-1, the V gene TRBV19, with D possibly called TRBD1 or TRBD2 (6 bases each). DNA of the CDR3: TGTGCCAGTAGTTCTCGCAGGGGAGGAAACAATGAGCAGTTCTTC. Encoded protein: CASSSRRGGNNEQFF.